This T cell receptor beta chain was found in a study of T cell responses to AZD1222 COVID-19 vaccine. Trimming removed 0 bases from V and 7 bases from J, with 21 bases in between. In germline, CDR1 is SQVTM, CDR2 ANQGSEA. The CDR3 loop spans 16 amino acids. Whole-study results and caveats: Donors were mostly white British, more females; clonal diversity possibly underestimated. Only a handful of AZD1222 recipients, more than 5 in all, had baseline seropositivity. CD4 TCRs associated with vaccination spanned spike, dominating at 160-218 and 743-854. Per reports, nearly half of all spike-specific TCRs target regions that are unmutated in variants.

Turning to this clone: The antigen is not known.

The repertoire was sequenced with immunoSEQ multiplex PCR; TCRdb's copy has only in-frame clones and lacks some. The sample has some 140,000 clones; roughly 85% are singletons. Here the sequenced sample was peripheral blood, taken 28 days after the second dose of the MenACWY control vaccine. This chain connects TRBV29-1 to TRBJ1-2, with TRBD1 as a possible D gene (5 bases). This sequence originates from an adult who received the MenACWY meningococcal vaccine as a control. CDR3 sequence reads: CSVEDPGGREMGGYTF. The CDR3 DNA is TGCAGCGTTGAAGATCCGGGGGGAAGGGAAATGGGTGGCTACACCTTC.